The rows below give T cell receptor beta chains drawn from one sample of a study of blood T cell repertoires in COVID-19. Data came from immunoSEQ multiplex PCR; TCRdb stores just in-frame clones and leaves some out. The table has around 250,000 clones, roughly 88% seen once. Material for sequencing was peripheral blood. The receptors originated from an elderly man with acute or convalescent COVID-19. The CDR3 runs from the conserved cysteine through the conserved F or W. Each record gives: D gene, CDR3 length, J gene, V gene, clone size, CDR3 DNA, CDR3 protein. D genes are given only for firm matches. Some rows mark clone size as missing; the rest say once, few, many or name a class of expanded clone.

NA	13	TRBJ1-4	TRBV2	NA	TGTGCCAGCGCAGGCTCAACTAATGAAAAACTGTTTTTT	CASAGSTNEKLFF
NA	13	TRBJ1-1	TRBV18	NA	TGTGCCAGCTCACCGGGACAGAACACTGAAGCTTTCTTT	CASSPGQNTEAFF
NA	14	TRBJ2-1	TRBV28	NA	TGTGCCAGCAGTTTAGCCGGGTTCGGGAATGAGCAGTTCTTC	CASSLAGFGNEQFF
TRBD1	15	TRBJ2-3	TRBV7-6	NA	TGTGCCAGCAGCCGTCAGACAGGGGGTTCAGATACGCAGTATTTT	CASSRQTGGSDTQYF
NA	15	TRBJ1-6	TRBV15	NA	TGTGCCACCAGCAGAGATGGCAGGAGGAACTCACCCCTCCACTTT	CATSRDGRRNSPLHF
TRBD1	15	TRBJ2-3	TRBV24-1	NA	TGTGCCACCAGTGATCAGGGACAGATTTCAGATACGCAGTATTTT	CATSDQGQISDTQYF
NA	14	TRBJ2-4	TRBV20-1	NA	TGCAGTGCTAGTATGCAGGGCCATGGAAACATTCAGTACTTC	CSASMQGHGNIQYF
TRBD1	17	TRBJ1-5	TRBV6-1	once	TGTGCCAGCAGTGCTGGACAGGGGGCTCCGCGCAATCAGCCCCAGCATTTT	CASSAGQGAPRNQPQHF
NA	15	TRBJ1-6	TRBV5-4	many	TGTGCCAGCAGCTTGGCCCAGGGTGATAATTCACCCCTCCACTTT	CASSLAQGDNSPLHF
NA	13	TRBJ1-1	TRBV7-2	NA	TGTGCCAGCTCCACCCAGGAGGGGACTGAAGCTTTCTTT	CASSTQEGTEAFF
NA	14	TRBJ1-1	TRBV7-9	once	TGTGCCAGCAGCTTACCGACAGCGAACACTGAAGCTTTCTTT	CASSLPTANTEAFF
TRBD1	16	TRBJ2-7	TRBV28	once	TGTGCCAGCAGCCTAAACCCCGGGACAGTCTCCTACGAGCAGTACTTC	CASSLNPGTVSYEQYF
NA	13	TRBJ2-5	TRBV6-5	NA	TGTGCCAGCACTCCCGGGCGGGGCAGGGACCAGTACTTC	CASTPGRGRDQYF
TRBD2	15	TRBJ2-1	TRBV5-6	once	TGTGCCAGCAGCTTCAGCGGGGCAGGGATAGGTGAGCAGTTCTTC	CASSFSGAGIGEQFF
TRBD1	14	TRBJ2-5	TRBV5-1	NA	TGCGCCAGCAGCGCCGGGACAGCACAAGAGACCCAGTACTTC	CASSAGTAQETQYF
NA	13	TRBJ1-5	TRBV6-2/TRBV6-3	NA	TGTGCCAGCAGTTACGAGCGCAATCAGCCCCAGCATTTT	CASSYERNQPQHF
TRBD2	15	TRBJ2-7	TRBV15	NA	TGTGCCACCAGCAGAGGACTAGCGGGAGTGGATGAGCAGTACTTC	CATSRGLAGVDEQYF
NA	14	TRBJ2-1	TRBV5-4	NA	TGTGCCAGCATCAACAGGAGGGGGGGGAATGAGCAGTTCTTC	CASINRRGGNEQFF
NA	15	TRBJ2-5	TRBV19	NA	TGTGCCAGTAGTACCCGACAGGTCCGAGGAGAGACCCAGTACTTC	CASSTRQVRGETQYF
TRBD2	16	TRBJ2-2	TRBV24-1	NA	TGTGCCACCGCTCTGGGAGGGAGCGCGAACACCGGGGAGCTGTTTTTT	CATALGGSANTGELFF
NA	12	TRBJ2-5	TRBV27	NA	TGTGCCAGCAGCCACTTACAAGAGACCCAGTACTTC	CASSHLQETQYF
TRBD1	14	TRBJ2-2	TRBV5-1	NA	TGCGCCAGCAGCCTGGGACAGGGTACCGGGGAGCTGTTTTTT	CASSLGQGTGELFF
NA	13	TRBJ1-1	TRBV12-3/TRBV12-4	NA	TGTGCCAGCAGTTTAAGGCCGGAAATCGGGGCTTTCTTT	CASSLRPEIGAFF
NA	14	TRBJ1-3	TRBV7-9	NA	TGTGCCAGCAGCGCCGGGGAATCCGGAAACACCATATATTTT	CASSAGESGNTIYF